Here is one TCR beta chain with its context. Antigen: not known. The sample originates from a study of T cells in localized non-small cell lung cancer. In germline, CDR1 is MRHNA, CDR2 SNTAGT. With 5 bases clipped from V and 6 bases from J, the junction kept 9 bases outside the gene matches. This CDR3 contains 15 residues. Only in-frame clones appear in the TCRdb table, and some are missing; sequencing was by immunoSEQ multiplex PCR. The profile shows under 60,000 clones, about nine tenths of them singletons. Study-wide results and limits: Detection in adjacent lung was observed for a median about 50 of the top 100 tumor clones. Greater blood T cell density accompanied longer overall survival. Adjacent uninvolved lung had the highest clonality, suggesting focused antigen responses. Without multi-region sequencing, intratumor heterogeneity could not be excluded.

V is TRBV6-4 and J is TRBJ2-1; 8 bases fit TRBD1. The material was peripheral blood, obtained before any cancer treatment. The clonotype comes from a male donor aged 60 or older with stage III squamous cell lung carcinoma. CDR3 in DNA: TGTGCCAGCAGTCTTGACAGGGGCGCCAGCAATGAGCAGTTCTTC. Protein sequence: CASSLDRGASNEQFF.